This is a list of T cell receptor beta chains from one sample in a study of blood T cell repertoires in COVID-19. Repertoires were generated with immunoSEQ multiplex PCR, while TCRdb's copy carries only in-frame clones and drops some. The sample lists 210,000 or so clones; 88% were seen once. The sequenced sample was peripheral blood. The source is a woman aged 60-70 years with acute or convalescent COVID-19. Each CDR3 is given without its conserved first and last residue. Some rows have no size entry. The others give once, few or many, or a class for an expanded clone.

size | V | CDR3
. | TRBV5-1 | ASSLEHISGNTIY
once | TRBV19 | ASSRLNQPQH
. | TRBV6-5 | ASSYSKGRGTEAF
. | TRBV11-2 | ASSLGQGGGETQY
. | TRBV18 | ASSPRLAGDTQY
. | TRBV2 | ASSEWGLLGNTEAF
. | TRBV18 | ASSPGQGAGQPQH
. | TRBV5-1 | ASVGTGLNTGELF
. | TRBV19 | ASRELQGGSQPQH
. | TRBV4-1 | ASSQAGLAGGGQETQY
. | TRBV6-1 | ASSERSAGSSYNEQF
. | TRBV27 | ASTVRTGSSYNSPLH
. | TRBV11-3 | ASSQTTNTEAF
. | TRBV19 | ASSILEGQGPNEQF
. | TRBV5-1 | ASSLGGSPNFYEKLF
. | TRBV13 | ASSAPRGGQETQY
. | TRBV3-1/TRBV3-2 | ASSQGTGAISGNTIY
once | TRBV5-6 | ASSPWERADTQY
. | TRBV5-1 | ASSLIVTGGRPEAF
. | TRBV5-5 | ASKGRLMNTEAF
. | TRBV7-9 | ASSSQAGPRATGELF
. | TRBV3-1/TRBV3-2 | ASRPTGTGGTYEQY
. | TRBV20-1 | SASLQREGPEQF
. | TRBV30 | AWSAGPNTEAF
. | TRBV29-1 | SETQGFGEQF
. | TRBV5-6 | ASSLRVISGNTIY
. | TRBV7-8 | ASSLAQGGGNTQY
few | TRBV12-3/TRBV12-4 | ASSRQTNTEAF
. | TRBV19 | ASSLDRAETQY
. | TRBV19 | ASKFQGGSSGNIQY
. | TRBV6-4 | ASSDTSGRFVGSNEQF
. | TRBV4-3 | ASSQARGTTGELF
. | TRBV19 | ASSPQGMNTEAF
. | TRBV6-5 | ASSYRLAGETQY
. | TRBV5-1 | ASSLGTGQHEQY
. | TRBV16 | ASSLGGATGGTHGYT
. | TRBV7-7 | ASSELPGLEQETQY
. | TRBV30 | AWSKGQGGYEQY
. | TRBV19 | ASSIDLPSGAYNEQF
. | TRBV24-1 | ATSSSDRAYEQY
. | TRBV5-1 | ASSSGASYEQY
. | TRBV19 | ASSPTGGVTEAF
. | TRBV10-1 | ASSESGQGAGYT
many | TRBV7-3 | ASSPSVRRSSGASNTGELF
. | TRBV7-9 | ASSLAFRVVDNEQF
. | TRBV11-1 | ASSVGTEETQY
. | TRBV7-7 | ASSLRRVAGARDQETQY
. | TRBV7-9 | ASSPNTGTGIGYT
. | TRBV27 | ASAPGSGETQY
. | TRBV24-1 | ATSEPNRGHEQF